This entry lists 7 T cell receptor beta chains sequenced from one sample in a study of identical twins. MiXCR was run by TCRdb on the 5' RACE reads, yielding one entry per CDR3 protein. The sample records approximately 280,000 distinct CDR3 sequences, roughly 8.6% being singletons. These data were also reused for a study on yellow fever vaccine responses in identical twins.

What was sequenced was memory (CD45RO+) T cells sorted from blood. The receptors originated from a woman between 18 and 30 years old in good health.

This clonotype was detected only a few times. The V gene is TRBV6-5, the J gene TRBJ1-6, with D maybe TRBD1 (6 bases). CDR1 is MNHEY and CDR2 is SVGAGI in the germline V gene. V shed 2 bases and J shed 7 bases, with 12 bases lying between them. This CDR3 has 15 residues. The CDR3 DNA reads TGTGCCAGCAGTTACAAAGGGGGTAGGAATTCACCCCTCCACTTT. This translates into CASSYKGGRNSPLHF.

This clonotype was seen a few times. The chain has TRBV7-9 and TRBJ2-2, with D possibly TRBD2 on 5 matching bases. This CDR3 has 17 amino acids. The germline V gene has CDR1 SEHNR and CDR2 FQNEAQ (reference sequence). V lost 5 bases, J lost 5 bases, and 21 bases lay in between. The CDR3 reads CASSPPIESTGTGELFF. The CDR3 nucleotides are TGTGCCAGCAGCCCACCCATAGAGTCCACGGGGACCGGGGAGCTGTTTTTT.

This clonotype was seen at least ten times. V and J are TRBV12-3 or TRBV12-4 and TRBJ2-1; D is unclear. CDR3 length: 15 amino acids. Trimming removed 7 bases at V and 0 bases at J, with 13 bases between. The CDR3 nucleotides are TGTGCCAGCACTCCCGATGGGGTCTCCTACAATGAGCAGTTCTTC. As protein: CASTPDGVSYNEQFF.

This clonotype was observed at least ten times. The V and J genes are TRBV11-2 and TRBJ2-1; D possibly corresponds to TRBD1 (6 bases). The CDR3 length is 16 residues. Germline CDR1 SGHAT, CDR2 FQNNGV. V lost 5 bases to trimming and J lost 9 bases, with 23 bases between them. CDR3 residues: CASSLGASPLGGEQFF. Written as DNA, the CDR3 is TGTGCCAGCAGCCTAGGGGCCAGCCCATTAGGGGGTGAGCAGTTCTTC.

This clonotype has only a few counts. The V gene is TRBV5-5, the J gene TRBJ2-2; tentatively, D is TRBD2 (6 bases). CDR1 and CDR2 from the germline V gene are SGHKS and YYEKEE (reference sequence). The CDR3 covers 17 residues. V was clipped by 0 bases and J by 2 bases, with 14 bases between them. DNA for the CDR3: TGTGCCAGCAGCTTGGGCCAGGGAGGAACTAACACCGGGGAGCTGTTTTTT. Translation gives CASSLGQGGTNTGELFF.

This clonotype was detected ten times or more. This sequence joins TRBV11-2 and TRBJ1-2, with 7 bases lining up with TRBD1. Per germline, CDR1 SGHAT and CDR2 FQNNGV. CDR3 length: 13 amino acids. Germline trimming cut 5 bases from V and 3 bases from J; bases unmatched to any gene: 3. CDR3: CASSATGYYGYTF. CDR3 coding DNA: TGTGCCAGCAGCGCGACAGGGTACTATGGCTACACCTTC.

This clonotype has ten or more counts. V usage is TRBV4-1 and J usage is TRBJ2-5; TRBD2 might be the D (6 bases). Trimming took off 4 bases at V and 4 bases at J, with 16 bases between the two ends. Germline V gene lookup returns CDR1 MGHRA and CDR2 YSYEKL. This CDR3 is built from 15 residues. CDR3 coding DNA: TGCGCCAGCAGCCGGGAGGACAAGAAAAGAGAGACCCAGTACTTC. It encodes CASSREDKKRETQYF.